A selection of T cell receptor beta chains follows, all from one sample in a study of blood T cell repertoires in COVID-19. Sequenced by immunoSEQ multiplex PCR; TCRdb stores in-frame clones only, minus some. The repertoire holds 200,000 or so clones, with 65% to 85% as singletons. Sequenced sample: peripheral blood. The receptors originated from a man aged 55 to 70 with active or convalescent COVID-19. CDR3s include the opening cysteine and the closing phenylalanine or tryptophan. A D gene is named only where the DNA matches it firmly. Size is omitted from some rows. Given values are once, few, many or a class for expanded clones.

>NA|TRBV4-3|NA|TRBJ2-5
TGCGCCAGCAGCCAAGGATTAGGGGAAGAGACCCAGTACTTC
CASSQGLGEETQYF
>NA|TRBV27|NA|TRBJ2-5
TGTGCCAGCAGTTTATCAGGGGGATCAGAGACCCAGTACTTC
CASSLSGGSETQYF
>TRBD2|TRBV24-1|NA|TRBJ2-3
TGTGCCACCAGCGTCGGTTGGGAGGGCCGCGATACGCAGTATTTT
CATSVGWEGRDTQYF
>NA|TRBV7-9|NA|TRBJ2-5
TGTGCCAGCAGCCTCCCCGGGGGGCTAGGAGAGACCCAGTACTTC
CASSLPGGLGETQYF
>TRBD2|TRBV5-5|NA|TRBJ2-2
TGTGCCAGCAGCTTCGGCGGGAGGGGCACCGGGGAGCTGTTTTTT
CASSFGGRGTGELFF
>TRBD2|TRBV7-2|NA|TRBJ2-7
TGTGCCAGCAGCACCGCGGGAGCTTACGAGCAGTACTTC
CASSTAGAYEQYF
>TRBD2|TRBV4-3|NA|TRBJ2-5
TGCGCCAGCAGCCAAAACAATAAACGAACTAGCGGGAGGGGGGAGACCCAGTACTTC
CASSQNNKRTSGRGETQYF
>TRBD1|TRBV27|many|TRBJ1-5
TGTGCCAGCAGTTTGCGACAGGGAAGCAATCAGCCCCAGCATTTT
CASSLRQGSNQPQHF
>NA|TRBV24-1|once|TRBJ2-3
TGTGCCACCAGTGATGCGACACCTCAGGGGCCAGATACGCAGTATTTT
CATSDATPQGPDTQYF
>NA|TRBV5-1|NA|TRBJ1-1
TGCGCCAGCAGCTTGGACTCCCAGAACACTGAAGCTTTCTTT
CASSLDSQNTEAFF
>NA|TRBV28|NA|TRBJ1-2
TGTGCCAGCAGTTTGTTAGAAGAGAGCTACACCTTC
CASSLLEESYTF
>TRBD1|TRBV10-3|once|TRBJ2-7
TGTGCCATCAGCCCGGACAGGGGATCCGAGTACTTC
CAISPDRGSEYF
>NA|TRBV4-2|many|TRBJ2-7
TGTGCCAGCAGCCAAGGCGGGGTTAACGAGCAGTACTTC
CASSQGGVNEQYF
>NA|TRBV29-1|NA|TRBJ1-1
TGCAGCGGGACAGAGAACACTGAAGCTTTCTTT
CSGTENTEAFF